The T cell receptor (beta chain) described here comes from a study of technical replicates of blood from a few donors. Repertoires were generated with immunoSEQ multiplex PCR, while TCRdb's copy carries only in-frame clones and drops some. The data hold about 88,000 clones, with around 90% observed a single time. CDR3 length: 14 amino acids. V lost 3 bases and J lost 4, with 10 bases in between. Germline-derived CDR1 and CDR2 are MGHRA and YSYEKL. The TCR was taken from a human donor in good health. This chain joins TRBV4-1 and TRBJ2-1, with a weak D call TRBD2 (5 bases). Source material: T cells isolated from PBMCs. CDR3: CASSQAGGYNEQFF. The CDR3 DNA follows: TGCGCCAGCAGCCAGGCGGGCGGGTACAATGAGCAGTTCTTC.